Following are 24 T cell receptor beta chains from one sample sequenced in a study of T cell responses to AZD1222 COVID-19 vaccine. The data were produced by immunoSEQ multiplex PCR, yet TCRdb's version contains in-frame clones alone and is incomplete. Among about 99,000 clones listed, approximately 88% were seen once. This material consisted of peripheral blood, taken on day 0 of AZD1222 vaccination. These receptors were obtained from an adult in good health.

This clone was seen a single time. This chain connects TRBV15 to TRBJ1-2; 8 bases fit TRBD1. J gave up 14 bases and V 2 bases, and 13 bases lay outside the gene matches. This CDR3 is built from 14 residues. Per germline, CDR1 LNHNV and CDR2 YYDKDF (reference sequence). This CDR3 reads CATSRPGGQGKDTF. CDR3 coding DNA: TGTGCCACCAGCAGACCGGGAGGACAGGGTAAAGATACCTTC.

The chain has TRBV5-1 and TRBJ1-6; 8 bases are shared with TRBD1. V trimming: 0 bases; J trimming: 7 bases; junction bases outside the gene matches: 9. Germline lookup yields CDR1 SGHRS and CDR2 YFSETQ. This CDR3 has 17 amino acids. CDR3 region: CASSLGSLTGGNSPLHF. CDR3 DNA: TGCGCCAGCAGCTTGGGTTCCCTTACAGGGGGGAATTCACCCCTCCACTTT.

As regards this clone: Sequence at one end of the junction differs from germline and may be a read error. V gene TRBV7-2 combines with J gene TRBJ1-2; D not certain. Germline CDR1 and CDR2: SGHTA and FQGNSA. CDR3 size: 14 residues. Written as DNA, the CDR3 is TGTGCCAGCAGCTTAGTAGGGCTTAACCATGGCTACACCTTC. The encoded protein is CASSLVGLNHGYTF.

The chain combines TRBV19 with TRBJ1-2; maybe TRBD1 (6 bases). Germline lookup yields CDR1 LNHDA and CDR2 SQIVND (reference sequence). Trimming took off 0 bases at V and 4 bases at J, with 24 bases between the two ends. The CDR3 has 19 amino acids. In nucleotides, the CDR3 is TGTGCCAGTAGTATAGATCACCGACGGACAGTCCCCGAGGGCTATGGCTACACCTTC. This encodes CASSIDHRRTVPEGYGYTF.

The V gene is TRBV12-5, the J gene TRBJ1-1; the match to TRBD1 covers 7 bases. This CDR3 comprises 13 residues. V lost 6 bases and J lost 4; bases outside the gene matches: 5. The germline V gene encodes CDR1 LGHNT and CDR2 FRNRAP. CDR3 loop: CASGAQGVTEAFF. CDR3 bases: TGTGCTAGTGGGGCCCAGGGGGTCACTGAAGCTTTCTTT.

V is TRBV9 and J is TRBJ1-4; no definite D call. Looked up from germline, CDR1 is SGDLS and CDR2 is YYNGEE. This CDR3 comprises 14 residues. Trimming removed 4 bases at V and 0 bases at J, with 7 bases between. The DNA for the CDR3 is TGTGCCAGCAGCCCGGATGCAACTAATGAAAAACTGTTTTTT. Amino acid sequence: CASSPDATNEKLFF.

A single count supports this clone. The chain links TRBV9 to TRBJ1-6; D gene ambiguous. The CDR3 length is 12 residues. CDR1 and CDR2 (germline): SGDLS, YYNGEE. Trimming removed 5 bases from V and 9 bases from J, with 9 bases in between. The CDR3 sequence is CASSPSGSPLHF. CDR3 coding DNA: TGTGCCAGCAGTCCCTCCGGTTCACCCCTCCACTTT.

The chain joins TRBV29-1 to TRBJ1-2; 7 bases align to TRBD1. The ends lost 6 bases at V and 0 bases at J; junction bases unmatched: 4. This CDR3 is 13 amino acids long. Germline values: CDR1 SQVTM, CDR2 ANQGSEA. The CDR3 here is CSVRGTANYGYTF. CDR3 DNA: TGCAGCGTGCGGGGGACAGCTAACTATGGCTACACCTTC.

V is TRBV18 and J is TRBJ2-5, with TRBD1 matching over 10 bases. V gave up 2 bases and J gave up 2 bases; unmatched junction bases: 11. This CDR3 has 18 residues. Germline lookup yields CDR1 KGHSH and CDR2 LQKENI. The CDR3 nucleotides read TGTGCCAGCTCACCAACCGACAGGGGGCTATTCCTTCAAGAGACCCAGTACTTC. Translation gives CASSPTDRGLFLQETQYF.

Concerning this clone itself: The sample has other DNA sequences that encode this CDR3 too. V usage is TRBV10-1 and J usage is TRBJ1-1, with TRBD1 as a possible D gene (5 bases). Trimming removed 0 bases at V and 5 bases at J, with 7 bases between. Germline CDR1 WNHNN, CDR2 SYGVQD (reference sequence). The CDR3 is 13 residues long. The CDR3 bases are TGCGCCAGCAGTGAGTCGGGGCGGACTGAAGCTTTCTTT. This sequence encodes CASSESGRTEAFF.

The chain couples TRBV7-8 to TRBJ1-2, with 8 nucleotides matching TRBD1. The CDR3 sequence is 17 residues long. In germline, CDR1 is SGHVS, CDR2 FQNEAQ. V was clipped by 5 bases and J by 0 bases; unmatched bases: 11. The CDR3 sequence is CASSLGQAINANYGYTF. CDR3 DNA sequence: TGTGCCAGCAGCCTGGGACAGGCGATTAATGCTAACTATGGCTACACCTTC.

The J gene is TRBJ2-1, the V gene TRBV6-2 or TRBV6-3; 9 bases are a match to TRBD2. The CDR3 spans 17 residues. Losses at the gene ends were 4 bases for V and 1 base for J; bases not matched to a gene: 8. Germline CDR1 reads MNHEY; CDR2 reads SVGEGT. DNA for the CDR3: TGTGCCAGCAGTTCCGGAGGCGGGGGGGTGTCCTACAATGAGCAGTTCTTC. Translating gives CASSSGGGGVSYNEQFF.

This chain links TRBV5-4 with TRBJ2-5; 9 nucleotides line up with TRBD2. The CDR3 covers 16 residues. V gave up 0 bases and J gave up 10 bases; unmatched junction bases: 13. Germline V gene data show CDR1 as SGHNT and CDR2 as YYREEE (reference sequence). The DNA for the CDR3 is TGTGCCAGCAGCTTGGGGCCTGCGGGAGGGCCGAGGGACCAGTACTTC. Translated: CASSLGPAGGPRDQYF.

The V gene is TRBV10-3, the J gene TRBJ2-7; D tentatively reads TRBD1 or TRBD2 (5 bases each). V was trimmed by 3 bases and J by 4 bases, leaving 28 bases between them. Germline V gene data show CDR1 as ENHRY and CDR2 as SYGVKD. The CDR3 extends over 19 amino acids. The CDR3: CAISDPRGGLTSPGYEQYF. Written as DNA, the CDR3 is TGTGCCATCAGTGACCCTCGGGGCGGTCTCACAAGTCCGGGTTACGAGCAGTACTTC.

The V gene is TRBV10-3, the J gene TRBJ1-2; no firm D call. CDR1 ENHRY and CDR2 SYGVKD come from the germline V gene. The CDR3 has 14 amino acids. The V and J ends lost 10 bases and 0 bases respectively, with 15 bases between them. CDR3 DNA: TGTGCCACCTCTGGGCACCTAGCTAACTATGGCTACACCTTC. The encoded protein is CATSGHLANYGYTF.

This chain links TRBV19 with TRBJ2-7; D uncertain. In germline, CDR1 is LNHDA, CDR2 SQIVND (reference sequence). The CDR3 spans 13 residues. The V end lost 7 bases, the J end lost 0 bases, and 10 bases lay between the germline ends. CDR3 amino acids: CASKATDSYEQYF. In nucleotides, the CDR3 is TGTGCCAGTAAGGCGACGGACTCCTACGAGCAGTACTTC.

The gene calls are TRBV28 and TRBJ2-5; TRBD2 aligns across 8 bases. Germline V lookup: CDR1 MDHEN, CDR2 SYDVKM. V lost 5 bases and J lost 5; bases outside the gene matches: 4. The CDR3 consists of 13 residues. The CDR3 reads CASSSGSGETQYF. CDR3 nucleotides: TGTGCCAGCAGTAGCGGGAGCGGGGAGACCCAGTACTTC. Full variable domain (rest looked up from reference TRBV28 and TRBJ2-5): DVKVTQSSRYLVKRTGEKVFLECVQDMDHENMFWYRQDPGLGLRLIYFSYDVKMKEKGDIPEGYSVSREKKERFSLILESASTNQTSMYLCASSSGSGETQYFGPGTRLLVL.

This sequence joins TRBV27 and TRBJ2-7; unclear D gene. Germline loops: CDR1 MNHEY, CDR2 SMNVEV (reference sequence). The CDR3 is 13 residues long. The germline V and J ends were trimmed by 8 bases and 2 bases, with 13 bases remaining between them. The CDR3 is CASVKTGPYEQYF. CDR3 DNA sequence: TGTGCCAGCGTCAAGACGGGCCCCTACGAGCAGTACTTC.

This chain links TRBV7-2 with TRBJ2-7; 7 bases fit TRBD1. The CDR3 runs to 14 residues. Unmatched junction bases numbered 8, after V lost 5 bases and J lost 4 bases. Germline CDR1 SGHTA, CDR2 FQGNSA. The CDR3 spells CASSTNRGSYEQYF. CDR3 sequence (DNA): TGTGCCAGCAGCACAAACAGGGGTTCTTACGAGCAGTACTTC.

V is TRBV6-5 and J is TRBJ1-1; the match to TRBD1 covers 7 bases. The CDR3 is 13 amino acids. CDR1 and CDR2 from the germline V gene are MNHEY and SVGAGI. The ends lost 2 bases at V and 7 bases at J; junction bases unmatched: 4. This CDR3 is CASSYRGRGEAFF. The CDR3 DNA reads TGTGCCAGCAGTTACAGGGGGCGCGGTGAAGCTTTCTTT.

This clone turned up a few times. V gene TRBV27 combines with J gene TRBJ1-6, with D possibly TRBD1 on 6 matching bases. There are 13 residues in the CDR3. Germline V lookup: CDR1 MNHEY, CDR2 SMNVEV (reference sequence). V dropped 5 bases and J dropped 7 bases, with 9 bases sitting between them. CDR3 amino acids: CASSGRGNSPLHF. In nucleotides, the CDR3 is TGTGCCAGCAGTGGGAGGGGGAATTCACCCCTCCACTTT.

The genes are TRBV9 and TRBJ2-2; no firm D call. V lost 5 bases and J lost 6, with 17 bases in between. This CDR3 region has 15 residues. From germline, CDR1 is SGDLS and CDR2 YYNGEE. CDR3 sequence reads: CASSESENIPGELFF. As DNA, the CDR3 is TGTGCCAGCAGTGAGTCAGAGAACATTCCCGGGGAGCTGTTTTTT.

This clone is a singleton in its sample. The CDR3 loop reads CASSFPGRLNTEAFF. The DNA of the CDR3 is TGTGCCAGCAGTTTCCCGGGTCGACTTAACACTGAAGCTTTCTTT. This rearrangement joins TRBV5-6 to TRBJ1-1; no clear D gene. Germline V gene data show CDR1 as SGHDT and CDR2 as YYEEEE. V lost 5 bases and J lost 2, with 16 bases in between. This CDR3 has 15 amino acids.

This rearrangement joins TRBV7-9 to TRBJ2-5; 8 bases fit TRBD1. The germline CDR1 and CDR2 sequences are SEHNR and FQNEAQ (reference sequence). V shed 4 bases, J shed 5 bases, and the junction held 9 bases outside the gene matches. This CDR3 has 15 residues. The CDR3 spells CASSSGGFPRETQYF. CDR3 coding DNA: TGTGCCAGCAGCTCAGGGGGCTTCCCGAGGGAGACCCAGTACTTC.